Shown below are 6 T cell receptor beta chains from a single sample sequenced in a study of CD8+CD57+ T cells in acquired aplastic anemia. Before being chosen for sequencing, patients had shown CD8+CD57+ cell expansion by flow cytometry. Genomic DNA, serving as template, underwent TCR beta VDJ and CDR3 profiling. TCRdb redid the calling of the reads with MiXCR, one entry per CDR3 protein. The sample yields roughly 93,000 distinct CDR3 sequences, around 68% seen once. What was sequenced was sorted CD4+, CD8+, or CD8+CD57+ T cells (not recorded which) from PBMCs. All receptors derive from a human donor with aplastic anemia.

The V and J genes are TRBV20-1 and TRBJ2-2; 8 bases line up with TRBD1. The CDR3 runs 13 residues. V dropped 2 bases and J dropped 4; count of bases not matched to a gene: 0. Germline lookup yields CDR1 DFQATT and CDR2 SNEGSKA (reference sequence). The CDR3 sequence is CSARQGATGELFF. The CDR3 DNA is TGCAGTGCTAGACAGGGGGCCACCGGGGAGCTGTTTTTT.

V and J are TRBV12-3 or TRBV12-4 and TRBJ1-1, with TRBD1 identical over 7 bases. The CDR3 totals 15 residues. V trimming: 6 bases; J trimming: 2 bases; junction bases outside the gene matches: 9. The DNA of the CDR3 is TGTGCCAGCAGCCGACAGGGACTACAAAACACTGAAGCTTTCTTT. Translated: CASSRQGLQNTEAFF.

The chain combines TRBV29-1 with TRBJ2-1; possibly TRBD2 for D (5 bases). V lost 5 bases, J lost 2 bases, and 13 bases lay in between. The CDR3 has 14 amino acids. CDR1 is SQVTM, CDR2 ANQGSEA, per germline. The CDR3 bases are TGCAGCGTTCCCAGCTCCGGGACCTACAATGAGCAGTTCTTC. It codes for CSVPSSGTYNEQFF.

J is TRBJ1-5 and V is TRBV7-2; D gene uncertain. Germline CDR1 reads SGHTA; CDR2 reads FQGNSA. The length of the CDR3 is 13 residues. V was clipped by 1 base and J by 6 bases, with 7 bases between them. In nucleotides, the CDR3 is TGTGCCAGCAGCTTAGAACCCGGTCAGCCCCAGCATTTT. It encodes CASSLEPGQPQHF.

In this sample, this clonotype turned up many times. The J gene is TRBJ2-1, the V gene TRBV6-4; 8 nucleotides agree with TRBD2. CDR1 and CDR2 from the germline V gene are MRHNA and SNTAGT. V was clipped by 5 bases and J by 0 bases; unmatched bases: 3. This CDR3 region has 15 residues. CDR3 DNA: TGTGCCAGCAGTCCAAGCGGGAGCTCCTACAATGAGCAGTTCTTC. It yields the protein CASSPSGSSYNEQFF.

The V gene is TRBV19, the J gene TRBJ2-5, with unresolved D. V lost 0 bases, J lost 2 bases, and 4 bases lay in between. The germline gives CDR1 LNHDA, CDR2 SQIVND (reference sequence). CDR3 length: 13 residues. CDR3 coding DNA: TGTGCCAGTAGTATAGACGGGCAAGAGACCCAGTACTTC. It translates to CASSIDGQETQYF.